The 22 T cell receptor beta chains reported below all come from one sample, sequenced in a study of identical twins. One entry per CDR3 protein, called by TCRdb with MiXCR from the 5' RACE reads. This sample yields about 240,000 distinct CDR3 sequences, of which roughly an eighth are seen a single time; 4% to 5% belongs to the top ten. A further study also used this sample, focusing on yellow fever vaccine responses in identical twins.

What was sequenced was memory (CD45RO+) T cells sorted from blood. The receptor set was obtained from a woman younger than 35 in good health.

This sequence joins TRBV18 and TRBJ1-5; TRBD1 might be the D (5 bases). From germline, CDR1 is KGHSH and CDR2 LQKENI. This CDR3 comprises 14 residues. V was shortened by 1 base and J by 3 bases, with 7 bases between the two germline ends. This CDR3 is CASSPQGTNQPQHF. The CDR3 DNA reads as TGTGCCAGCTCACCACAGGGGACCAATCAGCCCCAGCATTTT. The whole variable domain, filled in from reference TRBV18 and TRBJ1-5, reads NAGVMQNPRHLVRRRGQEARLRCSPMKGHSHVYWYRQLPEEGLKFMVYLQKENIIDESGMPKERFSAEFPKEGPSILRIQQVVRGDSAAYFCASSPQGTNQPQHFGDGTRLSIL.

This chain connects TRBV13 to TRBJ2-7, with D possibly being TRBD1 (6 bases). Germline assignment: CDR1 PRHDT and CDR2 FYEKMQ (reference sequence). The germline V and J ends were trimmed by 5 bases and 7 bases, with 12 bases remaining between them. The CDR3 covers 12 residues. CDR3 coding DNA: TGTGCCAGCAGCGTAACAGGGAAGGAGCAGTACTTC. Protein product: CASSVTGKEQYF.

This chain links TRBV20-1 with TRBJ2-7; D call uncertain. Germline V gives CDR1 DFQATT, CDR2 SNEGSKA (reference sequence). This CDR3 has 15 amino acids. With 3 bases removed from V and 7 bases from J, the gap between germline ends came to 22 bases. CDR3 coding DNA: TGCAGTGCTAGGGACGGGCTTTCGCACCTCATGGAGCAGTACTTC. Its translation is CSARDGLSHLMEQYF.

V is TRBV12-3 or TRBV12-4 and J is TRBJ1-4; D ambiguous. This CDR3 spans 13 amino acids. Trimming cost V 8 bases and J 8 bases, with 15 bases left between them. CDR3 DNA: TGTGCCAGCTCCCTTTCCGTATACGAAAAACTGTTTTTT. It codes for CASSLSVYEKLFF.

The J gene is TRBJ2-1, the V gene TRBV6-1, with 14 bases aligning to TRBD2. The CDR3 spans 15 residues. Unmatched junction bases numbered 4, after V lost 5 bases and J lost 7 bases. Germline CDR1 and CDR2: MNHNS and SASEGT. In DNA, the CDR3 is TGTGCCAGCAGTCCCGGGACTAGCGGGGGAAATGAGCAGTTCTTC. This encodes CASSPGTSGGNEQFF.

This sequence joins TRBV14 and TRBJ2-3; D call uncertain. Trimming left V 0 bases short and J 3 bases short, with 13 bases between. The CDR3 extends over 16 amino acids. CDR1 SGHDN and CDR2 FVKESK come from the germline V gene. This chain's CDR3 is CASSQDSFGPTDTQYF. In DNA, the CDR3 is TGTGCCAGCAGCCAAGACTCTTTCGGGCCGACAGATACGCAGTATTTT.

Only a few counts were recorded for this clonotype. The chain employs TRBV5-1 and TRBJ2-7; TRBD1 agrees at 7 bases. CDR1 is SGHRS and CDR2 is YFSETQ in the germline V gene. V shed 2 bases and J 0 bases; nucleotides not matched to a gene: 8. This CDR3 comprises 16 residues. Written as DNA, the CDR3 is TGCGCCAGCAGCTTAACAACCGGGACAGACTCCTACGAGCAGTACTTC. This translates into CASSLTTGTDSYEQYF. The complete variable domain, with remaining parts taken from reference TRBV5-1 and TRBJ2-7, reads KAGVTQTPRYLIKTRGQQVTLSCSPISGHRSVSWYQQTPGQGLQFLFEYFSETQRNKGNFPGRFSGRQFSNSRSEMNVSTLELGDSALYLCASSLTTGTDSYEQYFGPGTRLTVT.

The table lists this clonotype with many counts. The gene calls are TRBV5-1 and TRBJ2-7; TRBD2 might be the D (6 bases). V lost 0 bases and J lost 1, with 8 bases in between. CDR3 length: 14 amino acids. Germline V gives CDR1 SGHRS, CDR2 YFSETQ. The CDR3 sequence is CASSLAGGSYEQYF. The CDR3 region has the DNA TGCGCCAGCAGCTTGGCTGGAGGGTCCTACGAGCAGTACTTC.

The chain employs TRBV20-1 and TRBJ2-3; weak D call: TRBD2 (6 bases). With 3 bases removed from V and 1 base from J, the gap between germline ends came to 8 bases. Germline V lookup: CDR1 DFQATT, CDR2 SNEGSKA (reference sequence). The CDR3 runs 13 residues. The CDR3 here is CSARRGGTDTQYF. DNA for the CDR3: TGCAGTGCTAGGCGGGGTGGCACAGATACGCAGTATTTT.

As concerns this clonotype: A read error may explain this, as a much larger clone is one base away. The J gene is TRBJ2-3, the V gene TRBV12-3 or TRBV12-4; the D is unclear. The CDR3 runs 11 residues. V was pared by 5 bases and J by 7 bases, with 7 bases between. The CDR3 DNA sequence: TGTGCCAGCAGTCCCTTTCATACGCAGTATTTT. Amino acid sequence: CASSPFHTQYF.

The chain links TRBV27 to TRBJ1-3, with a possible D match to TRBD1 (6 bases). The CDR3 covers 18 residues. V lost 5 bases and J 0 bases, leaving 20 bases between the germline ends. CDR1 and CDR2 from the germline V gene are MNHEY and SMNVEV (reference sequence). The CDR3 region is CASSKTGAFKNSGNTIYF. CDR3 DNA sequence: TGTGCCAGCAGTAAGACAGGCGCCTTTAAAAACTCTGGAAACACCATATATTTT.

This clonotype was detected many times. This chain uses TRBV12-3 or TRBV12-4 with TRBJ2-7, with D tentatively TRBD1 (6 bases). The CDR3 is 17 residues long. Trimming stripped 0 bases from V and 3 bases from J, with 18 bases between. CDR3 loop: CASSLAQGGITVYEQYF. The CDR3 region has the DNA TGTGCCAGCAGTTTAGCGCAAGGGGGAATCACCGTCTACGAGCAGTACTTC.

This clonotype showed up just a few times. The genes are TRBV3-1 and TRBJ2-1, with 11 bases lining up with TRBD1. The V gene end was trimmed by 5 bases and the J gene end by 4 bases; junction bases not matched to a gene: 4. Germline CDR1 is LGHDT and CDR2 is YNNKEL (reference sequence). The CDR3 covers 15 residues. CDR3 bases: TGTGCCAGCAGCTCCGGGACAGGGGGTTACAATGAGCAGTTCTTC. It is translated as CASSSGTGGYNEQFF.

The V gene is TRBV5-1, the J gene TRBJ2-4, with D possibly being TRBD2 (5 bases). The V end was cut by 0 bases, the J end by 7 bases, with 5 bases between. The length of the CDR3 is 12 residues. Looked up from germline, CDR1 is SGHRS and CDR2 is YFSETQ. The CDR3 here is CASSLGGNIQYF. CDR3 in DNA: TGCGCCAGCAGCTTGGGAGGGAACATTCAGTACTTC.

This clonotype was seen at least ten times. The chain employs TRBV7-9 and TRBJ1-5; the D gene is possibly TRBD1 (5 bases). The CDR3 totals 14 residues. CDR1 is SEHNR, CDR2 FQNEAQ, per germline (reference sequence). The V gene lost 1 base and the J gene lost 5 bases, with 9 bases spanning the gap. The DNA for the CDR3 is TGTGCCAGCAGCTTAGGAGGGGTGGATCAGCCCCAGCATTTT. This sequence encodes CASSLGGVDQPQHF. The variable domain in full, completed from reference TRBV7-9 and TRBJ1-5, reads DTGVSQNPRHKITKRGQNVTFRCDPISEHNRLYWYRQTLGQGPEFLTYFQNEAQLEKSRLLSDRFSAERPKGSFSTLEIQRTEQGDSAMYLCASSLGGVDQPQHFGDGTRLSIL.

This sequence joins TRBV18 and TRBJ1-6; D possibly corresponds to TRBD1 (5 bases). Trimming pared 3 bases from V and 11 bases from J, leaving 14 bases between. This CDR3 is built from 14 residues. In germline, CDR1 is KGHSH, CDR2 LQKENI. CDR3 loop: CASSPSQGHPPLHF. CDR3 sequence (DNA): TGTGCCAGCTCACCCTCCCAGGGCCATCCACCCCTCCACTTT.

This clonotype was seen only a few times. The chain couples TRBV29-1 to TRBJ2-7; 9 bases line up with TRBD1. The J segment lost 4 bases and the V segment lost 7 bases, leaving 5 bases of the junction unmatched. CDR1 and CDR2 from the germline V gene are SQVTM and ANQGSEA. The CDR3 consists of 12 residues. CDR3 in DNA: TGCAGCGGGACAGGGGAAAAGTACGAGCAGTACTTC. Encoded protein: CSGTGEKYEQYF.

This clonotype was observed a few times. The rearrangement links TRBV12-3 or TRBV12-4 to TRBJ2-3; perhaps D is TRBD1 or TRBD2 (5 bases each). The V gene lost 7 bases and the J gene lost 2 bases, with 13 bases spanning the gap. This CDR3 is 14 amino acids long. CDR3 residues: CASILEGYTDTQYF. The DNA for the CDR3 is TGTGCCAGCATCCTAGAGGGGTACACAGATACGCAGTATTTT.

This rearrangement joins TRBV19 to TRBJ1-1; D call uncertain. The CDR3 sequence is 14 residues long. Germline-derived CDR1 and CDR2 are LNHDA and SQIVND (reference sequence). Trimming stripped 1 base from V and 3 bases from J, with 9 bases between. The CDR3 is CASSIAGGDTEAFF. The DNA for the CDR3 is TGTGCCAGTAGTATAGCTGGTGGTGACACTGAAGCTTTCTTT.

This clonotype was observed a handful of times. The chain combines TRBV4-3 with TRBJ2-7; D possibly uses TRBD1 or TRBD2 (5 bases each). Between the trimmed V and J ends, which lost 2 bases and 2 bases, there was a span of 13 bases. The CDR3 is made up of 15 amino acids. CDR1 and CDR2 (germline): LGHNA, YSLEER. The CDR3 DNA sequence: TGCGCCAGCAGCCAATCCCGGGACCCAGCCTACGAGCAGTACTTC. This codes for CASSQSRDPAYEQYF.

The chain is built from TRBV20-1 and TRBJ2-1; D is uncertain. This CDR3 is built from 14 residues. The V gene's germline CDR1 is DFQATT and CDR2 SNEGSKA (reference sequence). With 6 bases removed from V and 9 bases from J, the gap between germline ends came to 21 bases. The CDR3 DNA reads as TGCAGTGCGCTGAGCCAAGGGAAGTCGAGTGAGCAGTTCTTC. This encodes CSALSQGKSSEQFF.

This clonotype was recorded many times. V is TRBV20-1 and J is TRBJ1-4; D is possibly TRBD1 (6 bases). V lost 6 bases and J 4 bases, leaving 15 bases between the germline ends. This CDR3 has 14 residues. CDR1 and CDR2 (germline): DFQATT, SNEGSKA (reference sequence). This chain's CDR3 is CSAIRGSRNEKLFF. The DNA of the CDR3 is TGCAGTGCGATTAGGGGGAGTCGTAATGAAAAACTGTTTTTT.